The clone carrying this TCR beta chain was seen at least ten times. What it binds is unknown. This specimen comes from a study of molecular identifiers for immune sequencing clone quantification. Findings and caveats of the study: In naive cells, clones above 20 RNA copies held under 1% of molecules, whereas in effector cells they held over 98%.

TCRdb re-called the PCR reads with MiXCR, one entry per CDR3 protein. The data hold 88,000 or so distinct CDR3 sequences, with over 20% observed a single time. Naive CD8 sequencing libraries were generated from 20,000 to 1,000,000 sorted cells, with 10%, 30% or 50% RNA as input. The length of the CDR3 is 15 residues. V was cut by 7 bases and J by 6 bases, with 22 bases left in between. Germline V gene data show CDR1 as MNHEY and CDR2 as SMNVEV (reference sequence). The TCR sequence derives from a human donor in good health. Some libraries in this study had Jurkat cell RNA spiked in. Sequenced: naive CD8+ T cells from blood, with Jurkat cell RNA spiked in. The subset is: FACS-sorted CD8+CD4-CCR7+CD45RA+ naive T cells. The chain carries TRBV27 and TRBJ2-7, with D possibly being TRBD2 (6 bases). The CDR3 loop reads CASKMGLPAISEQYF. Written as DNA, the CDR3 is TGTGCCAGCAAGATGGGACTCCCGGCGATAAGCGAGCAGTACTTC.